This T cell receptor (beta chain) was recorded in a study of CD8+ T cells in alopecia areata. Study-level information: Treated patients were given oral tofacitinib, which was dosed at 5 to 10 mg twice daily.

There are a few counts of this clone. After removal of 2 bases from V and 5 bases from J, the junction contained 13 bases not matched to a gene. CDR3 size: 18 residues. The germline V gene has CDR1 SGHRS and CDR2 YFSETQ. After isolation, RNA underwent reverse transcription to generate cDNA as the sequencing template. Produced via immunoSEQ multiplex PCR; TCRdb's table is partial and in-frame only. The data show 140,000 or so clones, 51% seen once. The material was CD4+ T cells sorted from blood, obtained at week 0. The receptor comes from a human donor with alopecia areata. The genes are TRBV5-1 and TRBJ1-1; the match to TRBD1 covers 12 bases. The CDR3 DNA reads as TGCGCCAGCAGCTTCACTACGGGACAGGGGGCGTCGGGTACTGAAGCTTTCTTT. It translates to CASSFTTGQGASGTEAFF.